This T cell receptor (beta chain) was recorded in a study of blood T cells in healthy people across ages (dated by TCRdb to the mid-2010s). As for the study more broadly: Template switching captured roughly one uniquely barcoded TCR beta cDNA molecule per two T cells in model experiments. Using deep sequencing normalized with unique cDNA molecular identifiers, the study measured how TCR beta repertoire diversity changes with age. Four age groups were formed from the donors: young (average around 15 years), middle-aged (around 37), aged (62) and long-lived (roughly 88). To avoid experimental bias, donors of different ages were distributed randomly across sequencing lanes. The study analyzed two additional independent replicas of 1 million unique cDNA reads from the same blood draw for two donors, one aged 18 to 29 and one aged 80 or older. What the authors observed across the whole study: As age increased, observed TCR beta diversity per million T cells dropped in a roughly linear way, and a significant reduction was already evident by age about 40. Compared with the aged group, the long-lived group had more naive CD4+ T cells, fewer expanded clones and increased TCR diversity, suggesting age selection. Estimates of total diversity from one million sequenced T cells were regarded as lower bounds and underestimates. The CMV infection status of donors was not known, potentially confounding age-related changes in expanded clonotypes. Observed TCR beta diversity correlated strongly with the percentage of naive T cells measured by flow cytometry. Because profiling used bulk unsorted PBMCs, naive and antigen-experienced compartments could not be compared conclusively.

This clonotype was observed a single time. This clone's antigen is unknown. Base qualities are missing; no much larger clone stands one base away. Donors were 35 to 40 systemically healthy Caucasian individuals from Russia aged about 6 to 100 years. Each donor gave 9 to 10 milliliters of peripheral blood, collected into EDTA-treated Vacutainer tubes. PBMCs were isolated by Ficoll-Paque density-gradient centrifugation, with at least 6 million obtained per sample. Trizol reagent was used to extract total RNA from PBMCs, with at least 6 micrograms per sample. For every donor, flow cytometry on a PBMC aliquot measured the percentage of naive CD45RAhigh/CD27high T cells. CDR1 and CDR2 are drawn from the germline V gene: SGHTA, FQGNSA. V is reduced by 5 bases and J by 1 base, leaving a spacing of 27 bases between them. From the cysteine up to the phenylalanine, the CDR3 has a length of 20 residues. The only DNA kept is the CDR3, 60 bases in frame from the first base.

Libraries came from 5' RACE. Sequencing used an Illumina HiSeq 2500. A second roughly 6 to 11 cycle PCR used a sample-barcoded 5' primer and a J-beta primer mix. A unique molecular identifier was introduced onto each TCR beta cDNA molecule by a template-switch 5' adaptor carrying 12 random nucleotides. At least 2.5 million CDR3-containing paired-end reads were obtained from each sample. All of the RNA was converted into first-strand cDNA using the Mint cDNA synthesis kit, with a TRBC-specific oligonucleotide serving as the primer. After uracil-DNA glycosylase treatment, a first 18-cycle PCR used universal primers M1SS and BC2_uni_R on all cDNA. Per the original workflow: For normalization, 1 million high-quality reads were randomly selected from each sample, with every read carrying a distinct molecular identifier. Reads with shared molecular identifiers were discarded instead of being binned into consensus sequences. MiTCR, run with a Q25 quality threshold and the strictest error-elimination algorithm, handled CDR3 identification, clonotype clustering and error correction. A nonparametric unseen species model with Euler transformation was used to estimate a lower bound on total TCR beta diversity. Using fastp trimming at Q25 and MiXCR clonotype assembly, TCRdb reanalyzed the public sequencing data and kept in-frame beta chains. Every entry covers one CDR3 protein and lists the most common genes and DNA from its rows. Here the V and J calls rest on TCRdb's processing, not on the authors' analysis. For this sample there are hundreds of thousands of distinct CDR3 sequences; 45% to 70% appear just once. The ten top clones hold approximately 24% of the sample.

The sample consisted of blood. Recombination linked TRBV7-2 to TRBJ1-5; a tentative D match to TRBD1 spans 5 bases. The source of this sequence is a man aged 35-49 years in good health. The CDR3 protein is CASSEGDSRSSDSSNQPQHF. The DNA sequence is TGTGCCAGCAGCGAAGGGGATTCTCGATCGTCCGATAGCAGCAATCAGCCCCAGCATTTT.